One and the same sample provided the 32 T cell receptor beta chains below, sequenced in a study of blood T cell repertoires in COVID-19. Assay: immunoSEQ multiplex PCR; the TCRdb copy retains only in-frame clones and omits some. This table holds 250,000 or so clones, roughly 83% found once. What was sequenced was peripheral blood. The receptor set was obtained from a man older than 75 with acute or convalescent COVID-19.

The chain recombines TRBV5-4 with TRBJ2-5; 9 nucleotides line up with TRBD1. The CDR3 runs 16 residues. CDR1 and CDR2 (germline): SGHNT, YYREEE (reference sequence). With 3 bases clipped from V and 5 bases from J, the junction kept 11 bases outside the gene matches. The CDR3 sequence is CASSWEMGTGMETQYF. The CDR3 DNA is TGTGCCAGCAGCTGGGAGATGGGGACAGGGATGGAGACCCAGTACTTC.

The table lists this clone with a count of one. The chain has TRBV5-1 and TRBJ2-2; D is ambiguous. The CDR3 totals 13 residues. Trimming removed 0 bases at V and 5 bases at J, with 5 bases between. Germline V gene lookup returns CDR1 SGHRS and CDR2 YFSETQ. The CDR3 nucleotides are TGCGCCAGCAGCTTGGACAGTACCGGGGAGCTGTTTTTT. Residues: CASSLDSTGELFF.

This sequence joins TRBV6-5 and TRBJ1-1; TRBD1 aligns across 8 bases. The V segment lost 4 bases and the J segment 7 bases; nucleotides outside the gene matches: 5. The germline V gene has CDR1 MNHEY and CDR2 SVGAGI. The CDR3 runs to 13 residues. CDR3 loop: CASSFGQGLEAFF. The DNA for the CDR3 is TGTGCCAGCAGTTTCGGACAGGGCCTTGAAGCTTTCTTT.

This clone is a singleton in its sample. The V gene is TRBV18, the J gene TRBJ2-2, with D maybe TRBD2 (6 bases). The CDR3 sequence is 14 residues long. Germline V gene lookup returns CDR1 KGHSH and CDR2 LQKENI. V was clipped by 6 bases and J by 0 bases, with 8 bases between them. The CDR3 coding sequence is TGTGCCAGCTCGGGGGGACCGAACACCGGGGAGCTGTTTTTT. The encoded protein is CASSGGPNTGELFF.

Note on this clone: Distinct nucleotide sequences in the sample also encode this CDR3. The chain joins TRBV5-1 to TRBJ1-5; weak D call: TRBD1 (5 bases). Germline CDR1 is SGHRS and CDR2 is YFSETQ. V lost 0 bases, J lost 4 bases, and 8 bases lay in between. The CDR3 runs 14 residues. The CDR3 loop reads CASSLVGGNQPQHF. The CDR3 DNA reads TGCGCCAGCAGCTTGGTGGGGGGGAATCAGCCCCAGCATTTT.

The chain couples TRBV11-2 to TRBJ2-1; a possible D gene is TRBD1 (5 bases). There are 15 residues in the CDR3. V lost 2 bases, J lost 0 bases, and 8 bases lay in between. The germline V gene encodes CDR1 SGHAT and CDR2 FQNNGV. The CDR3 reads CASSLRQYSYNEQFF. The CDR3 DNA follows: TGTGCCAGCAGCTTAAGACAGTACTCCTACAATGAGCAGTTCTTC.

The chain is built from TRBV19 and TRBJ1-1; no firm D call. The CDR3 length is 14 residues. Germline V gives CDR1 LNHDA, CDR2 SQIVND (reference sequence). V lost 3 bases and J lost 6, with 14 bases in between. The CDR3 nucleotides read TGTGCCAGTAGTATTGGAACGGGGTCGGCTGAAGCTTTCTTT. Protein: CASSIGTGSAEAFF.

The J gene is TRBJ2-1, the V gene TRBV27, with 13 bases aligning to TRBD2. V was pared by 5 bases and J by 0 bases, with 4 bases of the junction left unmatched. The germline V gene encodes CDR1 MNHEY and CDR2 SMNVEV (reference sequence). The CDR3 spans 17 residues. The CDR3 is CASSRTSGSYSYNEQFF. The CDR3 DNA follows: TGTGCCAGCAGTAGGACTAGCGGGAGCTACTCCTACAATGAGCAGTTCTTC.

This sequence joins TRBV28 and TRBJ1-6; D is perhaps TRBD1 (5 bases). From germline, CDR1 is MDHEN and CDR2 SYDVKM. V was trimmed by 6 bases and J by 7 bases, leaving 7 bases between them. This CDR3 has 12 amino acids. The CDR3 loop is CASRDRNSPLHF. CDR3 sequence (DNA): TGTGCCAGCAGAGACAGAAATTCACCCCTCCACTTT.

For the CDR3, the DNA is TGTGCCAGCAGCCACCCGGAGGGGCAGGGCTACACCTTC. It yields the protein CASSHPEGQGYTF. The gene calls are TRBV6-5 and TRBJ1-2, with D perhaps matching TRBD1 (5 bases). This CDR3 has 13 residues. The V end lost 6 bases, the J end lost 8 bases, and 16 bases lay between the germline ends. Per germline, CDR1 MNHEY and CDR2 SVGAGI.

This clone was counted a few times. The chain combines TRBV28 with TRBJ2-7, with 9 positions matching TRBD1. CDR1 MDHEN and CDR2 SYDVKM come from the germline V gene. This CDR3 contains 18 residues. V lost 8 bases, J lost 3 bases, and 20 bases stayed unmatched. CDR3 sequence: CASHGGQGPERLGYEQYF. The CDR3 bases are TGTGCCAGCCACGGGGGACAGGGCCCCGAGCGGCTAGGCTACGAGCAGTACTTC.

Points on this clone: The sample has other DNA sequences that encode this CDR3 too. The chain recombines TRBV24-1 with TRBJ1-2; D is unclear. The CDR3 runs 11 residues. Germline CDR1 reads KGHDR; CDR2 reads SFDVKD. V gave up 1 base and J gave up 8 bases, with 4 bases separating them. The CDR3 loop reads CATSDFVGYTF. CDR3 coding DNA: TGTGCCACCAGTGATTTCGTGGGCTACACCTTC.

This clone was seen a few times. The genes are TRBV19 and TRBJ1-1; D call uncertain. Germline CDR1 is LNHDA and CDR2 is SQIVND (reference sequence). The CDR3 totals 16 residues. The ends were cut back, 4 bases at V and 8 bases at J, with 23 bases in the middle. This CDR3 is CASSTALRAGTGEAFF. The CDR3 DNA reads TGTGCCAGTAGTACCGCTTTGAGGGCGGGCACGGGGGAAGCTTTCTTT.

The V call is TRBV28, the J call TRBJ2-7, with 7 bases fitting TRBD1. Trimming cost V 3 bases and J 7 bases; bases outside gene matches: 6. Germline CDR1 is MDHEN and CDR2 is SYDVKM. CDR3 size: 13 residues. This chain's CDR3 is CASSFRGTVEQYF. CDR3 nucleotide sequence: TGTGCCAGCAGTTTCCGAGGGACAGTTGAGCAGTACTTC. The whole variable domain, filled in from reference TRBV28 and TRBJ2-7, reads DVKVTQSSRYLVKRTGEKVFLECVQDMDHENMFWYRQDPGLGLRLIYFSYDVKMKEKGDIPEGYSVSREKKERFSLILESASTNQTSMYLCASSFRGTVEQYFGPGTRLTVT.

This sequence joins TRBV18 and TRBJ1-1; D is possibly TRBD1 (6 bases). The germline CDR1 and CDR2 sequences are KGHSH and LQKENI. The CDR3 has 14 residues. Trimming took 3 bases from V and 5 from J, leaving 13 bases between them. The CDR3 is CASSPGGPGTEAFF. CDR3 bases: TGTGCCAGCTCACCGGGGGGGCCTGGGACTGAAGCTTTCTTT.

The V call is TRBV6-5, the J call TRBJ2-1; tentatively, D is TRBD2 (6 bases). V lost 5 bases to trimming and J lost 7 bases, with 15 bases between them. The length of the CDR3 is 14 residues. Germline V gene lookup returns CDR1 MNHEY and CDR2 SVGAGI. For the CDR3, the DNA is TGTGCCAGCAGTCCGAGCTGGGGGGAAAATGAGCAGTTCTTC. As protein: CASSPSWGENEQFF.

This clone was observed once. The chain uses TRBV28 and TRBJ1-2, with a weak D call TRBD1 (5 bases). The CDR3 sequence is 12 residues long. Germline CDR1 is MDHEN and CDR2 is SYDVKM. The V and J ends lost 3 bases and 3 bases respectively, with 5 bases between them. CDR3 protein: CASSFRDYGYTF. In DNA form, the CDR3 reads TGTGCCAGCAGTTTCAGGGACTATGGCTACACCTTC.

The chain employs TRBV5-1 and TRBJ1-2; D unclear. The CDR3 totals 13 residues. Germline-derived CDR1 and CDR2 are SGHRS and YFSETQ. V was trimmed by 3 bases and J by 4 bases, leaving 10 bases between them. CDR3 amino acids: CASSYGRLYGYTF. The CDR3 bases are TGCGCCAGCAGCTACGGCAGGCTCTATGGCTACACCTTC.

This clone has only one observation. The CDR3: CASSPLGDLNEQFF. The CDR3 DNA reads as TGTGCCAGCAGCCCCCTCGGAGATCTTAATGAGCAGTTCTTC. The rearrangement joins TRBV6-6 to TRBJ2-1; unclear D gene. The V gene's germline CDR1 is MNHNY and CDR2 SVGAGI (reference sequence). CDR3 length: 14 residues. With 6 bases removed from V and 7 bases from J, the gap between germline ends came to 16 bases.

J is TRBJ1-2 and V is TRBV18; D might be TRBD1 (6 bases). Germline CDR1 is KGHSH and CDR2 is LQKENI. The CDR3 is 14 amino acids. V was shortened by 1 base and J by 6 bases, with 12 bases between the two germline ends. CDR3 sequence: CASSPQQGSHGYTF. DNA of the CDR3: TGTGCCAGCTCACCACAACAGGGATCCCATGGCTACACCTTC.

This clone was detected once. The chain couples TRBV4-1 to TRBJ2-5; 14 bases agree with TRBD2. V was clipped by 5 bases and J by 4 bases; unmatched bases: 3. The CDR3 sequence is 15 residues long. Germline CDR1 and CDR2: MGHRA and YSYEKL. The CDR3 DNA sequence: TGCGCCAGCAGCAATGGACTAGCGGGGGGAGAGACCCAGTACTTC. Its protein product is CASSNGLAGGETQYF.

V and J are TRBV5-1 and TRBJ2-1; weak D call: TRBD1 (5 bases). The germline V gene encodes CDR1 SGHRS and CDR2 YFSETQ. Trimming removed 7 bases at V and 3 bases at J, with 11 bases between. This CDR3 has 13 residues. CDR3 bases: TGCGCCAGCGGGGTAGACAGCTACAATGAGCAGTTCTTC. Protein product: CASGVDSYNEQFF.

This clone has a handful of counts. The rearrangement joins TRBV5-1 to TRBJ1-1; D is undetermined. Trimming took 0 bases from V and 5 from J, leaving 14 bases between them. Germline V gene sequence: CDR1 SGHRS, CDR2 YFSETQ. The CDR3 is 15 amino acids. CDR3 region: CASSLGASVETEAFF. In DNA, the CDR3 is TGCGCCAGCAGCTTGGGTGCCTCAGTCGAAACTGAAGCTTTCTTT.

The V gene is TRBV5-6, the J gene TRBJ1-4; D is undetermined. The V and J ends lost 0 bases and 7 bases respectively, with 7 bases between them. The germline V gene encodes CDR1 SGHDT and CDR2 YYEEEE. The CDR3 extends over 13 amino acids. CDR3 residues: CASSLGGGEKLFF. CDR3 sequence (DNA): TGTGCCAGCAGCTTGGGAGGAGGTGAAAAACTGTTTTTT.

A few counts support this clone. The chain has TRBV2 and TRBJ2-1; 9 bases fit TRBD1. In germline, CDR1 is SNHLY, CDR2 FYNNEI. With V trimmed by 4 bases and J by 7 bases, 5 bases remained unmatched. The CDR3 runs to 14 residues. The CDR3 loop is CASSGETGGNEQFF. The CDR3 DNA follows: TGTGCCAGCAGTGGGGAGACAGGGGGTAATGAGCAGTTCTTC. The whole variable domain, remainder taken from reference TRBV2 and TRBJ2-1, is EPEVTQTPSHQVTQMGQEVILRCVPISNHLYFYWYRQILGQKVEFLVSFYNNEISEKSEIFDDQFSVERPDGSNFTLKIRSTKLEDSAMYFCASSGETGGNEQFFGPGTRLTVL.

This chain links TRBV25-1 with TRBJ1-2; 10 positions match TRBD1. J lost 4 bases, V lost 5 bases, and 7 bases had no gene match. There are 15 residues in the CDR3. Germline values: CDR1 MGHDK, CDR2 SYGVNS. CDR3 in amino acids: CASSPPGDRGYGYTF. CDR3 nucleotide sequence: TGTGCCAGCAGTCCCCCGGGGGACAGGGGCTATGGCTACACCTTC.

The chain recombines TRBV18 with TRBJ2-1; weak D call: TRBD1 (6 bases). The germline CDR1 and CDR2 sequences are KGHSH and LQKENI. V shed 4 bases and J shed 6 bases, with 25 bases lying between them. The CDR3 has 18 amino acids. In nucleotides, the CDR3 is TGTGCCAGCTCACAAAGCCCCGTAGGACAGAGGGGCGGCAATGAGCAGTTCTTC. Its protein product is CASSQSPVGQRGGNEQFF.

This chain joins TRBV19 and TRBJ2-3; 12 bases align to TRBD2. The germline V gene has CDR1 LNHDA and CDR2 SQIVND (reference sequence). CDR3 length: 17 amino acids. V lost 3 bases to trimming and J lost 3 bases; unmatched junction nucleotides: 7. The CDR3 loop reads CASSIRGLAGLTDTQYF. For the CDR3, the DNA is TGTGCCAGTAGTATTCGGGGACTAGCGGGTCTTACAGATACGCAGTATTTT.

The chain couples TRBV7-9 to TRBJ1-1; no definite D call. Per the germline V gene, CDR1 is SEHNR and CDR2 is FQNEAQ (reference sequence). V lost 6 bases, J lost 1 base, and 18 bases lay in between. The CDR3 contains 16 residues. The CDR3 coding sequence is TGTGCCAGCAGATCCCGACACTCCCTTTCGAACACTGAAGCTTTCTTT. It is translated as CASRSRHSLSNTEAFF.

This clone has just one count. The chain links TRBV4-2 to TRBJ2-1; 8 bases match TRBD2. CDR3 size: 15 residues. Unmatched junction bases numbered 7, after V lost 1 base and J lost 8 bases. Germline lookup yields CDR1 LGHNA and CDR2 YNFKEQ. In nucleotides, the CDR3 is TGTGCCAGCAGCCAAGGCGGGAGGCCAAGGGATGAGCAGTTCTTC. It specifies CASSQGGRPRDEQFF.

The chain is built from TRBV7-2 and TRBJ2-1, with 8 bases fitting TRBD1. This CDR3 contains 16 residues. V lost 4 bases to trimming and J lost 6 bases; unmatched junction nucleotides: 11. The germline gives CDR1 SGHTA, CDR2 FQGNSA. CDR3 protein: CASSSQIRTGGNEQFF. In nucleotides, the CDR3 is TGTGCCAGCAGCTCGCAAATACGAACAGGGGGCAATGAGCAGTTCTTC.

This clone turned up a few times. This chain connects TRBV12-2 to TRBJ2-2; TRBD1 is taken as the D call from the table, unchecked against the DNA. TRBV12-2 is labeled a pseudogene. The CDR3 is 21 residues long. CDR3 protein: CASRRTNPGQGYFANTGELFF. The CDR3 region has the DNA TGTGCAAGTCGCCGGACAAACCCGGGACAGGGGTACTTCGCGAACACCGGGGAGCTGTTTTTT.